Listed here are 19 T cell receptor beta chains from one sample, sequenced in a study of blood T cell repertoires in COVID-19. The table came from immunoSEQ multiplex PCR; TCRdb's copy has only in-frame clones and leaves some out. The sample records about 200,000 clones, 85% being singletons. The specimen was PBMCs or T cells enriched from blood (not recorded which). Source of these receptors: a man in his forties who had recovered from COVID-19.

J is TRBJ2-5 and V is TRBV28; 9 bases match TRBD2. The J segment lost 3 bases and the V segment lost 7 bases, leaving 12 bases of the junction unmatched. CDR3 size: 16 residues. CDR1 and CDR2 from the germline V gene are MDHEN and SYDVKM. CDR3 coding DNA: TGTGCCAGCACCCACCGGGTGGCGGGGGGGAAAGAGACCCAGTACTTC. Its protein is CASTHRVAGGKETQYF.

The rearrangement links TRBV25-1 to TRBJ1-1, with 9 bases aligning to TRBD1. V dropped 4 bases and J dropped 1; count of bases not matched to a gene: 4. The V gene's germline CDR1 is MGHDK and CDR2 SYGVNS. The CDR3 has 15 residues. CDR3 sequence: CASSGRTGANTEAFF. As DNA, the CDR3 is TGTGCCAGCAGTGGCCGGACAGGGGCGAACACTGAAGCTTTCTTT.

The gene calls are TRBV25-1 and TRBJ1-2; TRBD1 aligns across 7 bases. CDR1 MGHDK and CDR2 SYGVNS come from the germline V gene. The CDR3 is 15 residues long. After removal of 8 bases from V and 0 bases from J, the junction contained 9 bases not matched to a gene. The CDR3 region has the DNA TGTGCCAGCTCCCGGACAGGCCCTGCTAACTATGGCTACACCTTC. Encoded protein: CASSRTGPANYGYTF.

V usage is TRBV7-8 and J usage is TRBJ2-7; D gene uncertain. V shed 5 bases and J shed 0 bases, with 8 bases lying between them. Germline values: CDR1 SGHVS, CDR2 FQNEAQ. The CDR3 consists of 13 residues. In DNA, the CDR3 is TGTGCCAGCAGCCCTCCGAGCTCCTACGAGCAGTACTTC. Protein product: CASSPPSSYEQYF.

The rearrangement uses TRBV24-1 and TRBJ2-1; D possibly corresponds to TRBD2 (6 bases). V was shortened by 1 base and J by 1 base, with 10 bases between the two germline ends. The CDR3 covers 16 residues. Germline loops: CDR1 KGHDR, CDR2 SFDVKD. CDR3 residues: CATSDFGTRSYNEQFF. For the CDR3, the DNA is TGTGCCACCAGTGATTTCGGGACTCGATCCTACAATGAGCAGTTCTTC.

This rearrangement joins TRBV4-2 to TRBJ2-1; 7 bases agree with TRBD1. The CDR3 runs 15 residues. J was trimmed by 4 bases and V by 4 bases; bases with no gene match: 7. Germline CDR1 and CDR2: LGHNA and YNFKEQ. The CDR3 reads CASSPLGQNYNEQFF. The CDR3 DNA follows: TGTGCCAGCAGCCCATTGGGACAGAATTACAATGAGCAGTTCTTC.

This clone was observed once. CDR3 region: CASSLRASGAYNEQFF. The CDR3 DNA reads TGTGCCAGCAGCTTACGGGCTAGCGGGGCGTACAATGAGCAGTTCTTC. The rearrangement links TRBV7-2 to TRBJ2-1, with 9 bases fitting TRBD2. V dropped 2 bases and J dropped 4; count of bases not matched to a gene: 6. Germline loops: CDR1 SGHTA, CDR2 FQGNSA. This CDR3 region has 16 residues.

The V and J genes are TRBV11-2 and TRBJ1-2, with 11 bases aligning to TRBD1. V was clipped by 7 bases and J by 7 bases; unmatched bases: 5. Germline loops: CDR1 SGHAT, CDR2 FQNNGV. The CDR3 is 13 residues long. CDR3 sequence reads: CASTQGTGGGYTF. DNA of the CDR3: TGTGCCAGCACCCAAGGGACAGGGGGTGGCTACACCTTC.

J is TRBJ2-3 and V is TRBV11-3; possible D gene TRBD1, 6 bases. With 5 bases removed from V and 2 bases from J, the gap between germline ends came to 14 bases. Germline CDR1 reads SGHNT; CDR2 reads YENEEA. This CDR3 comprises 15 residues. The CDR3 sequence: CASSLRQENTDTQYF. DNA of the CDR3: TGTGCCAGCAGCCTCCGACAGGAAAACACAGATACGCAGTATTTT.

The CDR3 loop reads CASSISTGVNTEAFF. The CDR3 region has the DNA TGTGCCAGTAGTATCTCGACAGGTGTGAACACTGAAGCTTTCTTT. The rearrangement joins TRBV19 to TRBJ1-1; D is possibly TRBD1 (6 bases). The V and J ends lost 3 bases and 0 bases respectively, with 11 bases between them. Germline CDR1 LNHDA, CDR2 SQIVND (reference sequence). This CDR3 contains 15 residues.

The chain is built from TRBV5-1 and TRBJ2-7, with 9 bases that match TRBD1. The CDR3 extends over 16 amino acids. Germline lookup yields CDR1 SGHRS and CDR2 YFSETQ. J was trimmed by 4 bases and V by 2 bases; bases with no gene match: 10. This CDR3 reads CASSFLDRGRGYEQYF. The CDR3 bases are TGCGCCAGCAGCTTCTTAGACAGGGGGAGAGGTTACGAGCAGTACTTC.

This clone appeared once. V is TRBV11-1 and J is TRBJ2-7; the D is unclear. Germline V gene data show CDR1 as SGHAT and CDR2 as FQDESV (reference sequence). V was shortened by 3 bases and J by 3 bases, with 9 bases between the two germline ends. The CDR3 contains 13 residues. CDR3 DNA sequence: TGTGCCAGCAGCTTTGAGGTTCGCTACGAGCAGTACTTC. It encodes CASSFEVRYEQYF.

CDR3 sequence (DNA): TGCGCCAGCAGCCAAGGTCTTGGAGGGGCCTACGAGCAGTACTTC. Translating it yields CASSQGLGGAYEQYF. This chain connects TRBV4-3 to TRBJ2-7; possible D gene TRBD2, 6 bases. Trimming stripped 1 base from V and 2 bases from J, with 12 bases between. There are 15 residues in the CDR3. Germline-derived CDR1 and CDR2 are LGHNA and YSLEER.

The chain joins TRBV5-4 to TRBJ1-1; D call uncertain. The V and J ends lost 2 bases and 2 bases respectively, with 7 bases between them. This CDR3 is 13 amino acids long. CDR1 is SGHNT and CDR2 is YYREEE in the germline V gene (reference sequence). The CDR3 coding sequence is TGTGCCAGCAGCTTTAGTCCAAACACTGAAGCTTTCTTT. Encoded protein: CASSFSPNTEAFF.

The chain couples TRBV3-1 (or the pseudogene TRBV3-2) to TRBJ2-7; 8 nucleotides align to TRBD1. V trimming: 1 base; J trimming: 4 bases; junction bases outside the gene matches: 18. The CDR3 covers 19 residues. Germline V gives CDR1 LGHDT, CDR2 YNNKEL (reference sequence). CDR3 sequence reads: CASSQGLKGQARGLYEQYF. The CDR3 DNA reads TGTGCCAGCAGCCAAGGACTGAAGGGACAGGCCCGAGGGCTGTACGAGCAGTACTTC.

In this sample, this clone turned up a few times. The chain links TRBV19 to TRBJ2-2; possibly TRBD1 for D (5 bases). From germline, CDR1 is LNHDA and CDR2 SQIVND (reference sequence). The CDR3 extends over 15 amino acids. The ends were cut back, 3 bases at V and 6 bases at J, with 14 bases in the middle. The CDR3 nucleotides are TGTGCCAGTAGTATGTCCGATGGGGCTGCCGGGGAGCTGTTTTTT. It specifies CASSMSDGAAGELFF.

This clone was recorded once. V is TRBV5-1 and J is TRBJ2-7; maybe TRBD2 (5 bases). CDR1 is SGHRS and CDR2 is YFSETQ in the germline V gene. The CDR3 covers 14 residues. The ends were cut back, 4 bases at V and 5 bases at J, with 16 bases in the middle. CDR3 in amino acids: CASSTRTGKNEQYF. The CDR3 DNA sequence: TGCGCCAGCAGCACCCGGACGGGGAAAAACGAGCAGTACTTC.

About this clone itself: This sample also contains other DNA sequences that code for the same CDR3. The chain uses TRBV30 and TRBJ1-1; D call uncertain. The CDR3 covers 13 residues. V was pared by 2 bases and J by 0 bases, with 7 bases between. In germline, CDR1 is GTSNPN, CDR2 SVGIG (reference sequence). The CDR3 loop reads CAWSQQVNTEAFF. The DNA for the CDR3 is TGTGCCTGGAGTCAGCAGGTGAACACTGAAGCTTTCTTT.

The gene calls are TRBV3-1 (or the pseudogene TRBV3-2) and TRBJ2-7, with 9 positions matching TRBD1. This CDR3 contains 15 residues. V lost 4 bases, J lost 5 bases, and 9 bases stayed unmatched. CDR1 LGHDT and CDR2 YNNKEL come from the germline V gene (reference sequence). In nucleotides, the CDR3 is TGTGCCAGCAGCCGACCCGGACAGGGGCTGGACGAGCAGTACTTC. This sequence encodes CASSRPGQGLDEQYF.